This TCR beta chain was observed in a study of T cell clones after liver transplantation. Findings and limits, study-wide: Compared with third party-reactive sequences, donor-reactive ones declined more, independent of withdrawal success.

V was pared by 3 bases and J by 7 bases, with 3 bases of the junction left unmatched. The CDR3 has 14 amino acids. Germline loops: CDR1 SGHTA, CDR2 FQGNSA. This table comes from immunoSEQ multiplex PCR, and its TCRdb copy is limited to in-frame clones, with some not included. This table holds roughly 51,000 clones, approximately 71% found once. A word on this clone: What it binds is unknown.

The sequence derives from a human patient who received a liver transplant. The graft donor may have given rise to some T cells. This chain joins TRBV7-2 and TRBJ1-4; 9 positions match TRBD1. Sequences were derived from CD4+ T cells from blood, sampled 52 to 60 months after liver transplant. The chain's CDR3 is CASSLGQGAEKLFF. DNA of the CDR3: TGTGCCAGCAGCTTGGGACAGGGTGCTGAAAAACTGTTTTTT.